Listed below are T cell receptor beta chains from one sample, sequenced in a study of cytomegalovirus exposure and HLA in healthy donors. The repertoire was sequenced with immunoSEQ multiplex PCR; TCRdb's copy has only in-frame clones and lacks some. The sample carries under 250,000 clones, around 80% recorded once. Material for sequencing was PBMCs. The receptor set was obtained from a boy aged 10-17 years in good health and CMV-seronegative. Each CDR3 is given with its conserved first and last residue. Each record gives: J gene, V gene, clone size, D gene, CDR3 protein, CDR3 DNA. A D gene is named only where the DNA matches it firmly. Size is stated for part of the rows, as once, few or many counts, or as a class when the clone is expanded.

>TRBJ1-5|TRBV18|-|TRBD1
CASSPPGQYSNQPQHF
TGTGCCAGCTCACCACCGGGACAGTATAGCAATCAGCCCCAGCATTTT
>TRBJ2-2|TRBV11-3|-|TRBD2
CASSLVKVGTINTGELFF
TGTGCCAGCAGCTTAGTTAAAGTGGGGACTATTAACACCGGGGAGCTGTTTTTT
>TRBJ2-1|TRBV6-1|few|TRBD2
CASGDTSGRGAYNEQFF
TGTGCCAGCGGTGATACTAGCGGGAGGGGCGCCTACAATGAGCAGTTCTTC
>TRBJ2-2|TRBV2|once|TRBD2
CASSAGRSTGELFF
TGTGCCAGCAGTGCCGGGAGGTCCACCGGGGAGCTGTTTTTT
>TRBJ1-3|TRBV13|-|-
CASSLGRAGSGNTIYF
TGTGCCAGCAGCTTAGGCCGGGCGGGTTCTGGAAACACCATATATTTT
>TRBJ1-3|TRBV30|-|-
CAWASGDTIYF
TGTGCCTGGGCTAGCGGGGACACCATATATTTT
>TRBJ2-3|TRBV27|-|-
CASSLTPQGLRSEDTQYF
TGTGCCAGCAGTTTAACGCCCCAGGGCCTCAGAAGTGAGGATACGCAGTATTTT
>TRBJ2-6|TRBV11-3|-|-
CASSLVLSGANVLTF
TGTGCCAGCAGCTTAGTTCTGTCTGGGGCCAACGTCCTGACTTTC
>TRBJ1-1|TRBV10-1|few|-
CASSEPGAGLGSEAFF
TGCGCCAGCAGTGAGCCTGGAGCGGGGCTTGGTAGTGAAGCTTTCTTT
>TRBJ2-1|TRBV7-2|-|-
CASSPLVTSYNEQFF
TGTGCCAGCAGCCCACTAGTGACCTCCTACAATGAGCAGTTCTTC